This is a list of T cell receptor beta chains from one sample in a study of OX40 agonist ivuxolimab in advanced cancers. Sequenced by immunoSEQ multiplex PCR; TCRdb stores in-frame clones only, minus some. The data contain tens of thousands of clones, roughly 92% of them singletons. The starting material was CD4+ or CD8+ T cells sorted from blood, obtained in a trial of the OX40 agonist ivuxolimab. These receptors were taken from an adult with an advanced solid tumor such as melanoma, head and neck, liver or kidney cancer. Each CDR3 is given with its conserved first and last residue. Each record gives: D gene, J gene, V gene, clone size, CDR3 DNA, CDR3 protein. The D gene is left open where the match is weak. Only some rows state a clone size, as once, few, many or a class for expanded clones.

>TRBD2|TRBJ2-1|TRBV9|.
TGTGCCAGCAGCGTAGCAAGGACTAGCCATTCCTACAATGAGCAGTTCTTC
CASSVARTSHSYNEQFF
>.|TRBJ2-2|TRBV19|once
TGTGCCAGTAGTCAACCTCGGCAGACCACCGGGGAGCTGTTTTTT
CASSQPRQTTGELFF
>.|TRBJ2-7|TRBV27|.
TGTGCCAGCAGTCCAGGGACCATCCCTACCTACGAGCAGTACTTC
CASSPGTIPTYEQYF
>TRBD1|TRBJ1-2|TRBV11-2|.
TGTGCCAGCAGGCCCGGGACAGACTATGGCTACACCTTC
CASRPGTDYGYTF
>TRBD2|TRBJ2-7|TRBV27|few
TGTGCCAGCAGTACGTTATGGACTAGCGGGAGCGGCGAGCAGTACTTC
CASSTLWTSGSGEQYF
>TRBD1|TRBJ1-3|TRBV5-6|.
TGTGCCAGCAGCTCGTTAATAGAGACAGGGGGCGTCTCTGGAAACACCATATATTTT
CASSSLIETGGVSGNTIYF
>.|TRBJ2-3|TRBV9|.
TGTGCCAGCAGCGTAAGCAGCGGGTATAGCACAGATACGCAGTATTTT
CASSVSSGYSTDTQYF
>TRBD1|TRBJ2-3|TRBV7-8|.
TGTGCCAGCAGCTTCGGGACAGGGCGGTCAGATACGCAGTATTTT
CASSFGTGRSDTQYF
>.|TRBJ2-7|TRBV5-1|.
TGCGCCAGCAGCCCCGGGACACCAGATTACGAGCAGTACTTC
CASSPGTPDYEQYF
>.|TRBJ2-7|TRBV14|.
TGTGCCAGCAGCCAAGATCGGCGGCCCTACGAGCAGTACTTC
CASSQDRRPYEQYF
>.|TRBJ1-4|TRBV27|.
TGTGCCAGCAGTTTATCGATAGATTCAACTAATGAAAAACTGTTTTTT
CASSLSIDSTNEKLFF
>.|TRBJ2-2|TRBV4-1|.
TGCGCCAGCAGCCAAGGAATTGGCGGTCTTAAGAGATTTCAATACGGGGAGCTGTTTTTT
CASSQGIGGLKRFQYGELFF
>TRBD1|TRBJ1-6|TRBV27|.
TGTGCCAGCAGTTTTGGTGGACAGGGGGGCTCACCCCTCCACTTT
CASSFGGQGGSPLHF
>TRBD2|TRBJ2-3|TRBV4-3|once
TGCGCCAGCAGCCAAGATGACGGGGTTAGCGGGGGGCTAGGAGATACGCAGTATTTT
CASSQDDGVSGGLGDTQYF
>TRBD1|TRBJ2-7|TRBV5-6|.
TGTGCCAGCAGCCCGACAGGGGGCTACGAGCAGTACTTC
CASSPTGGYEQYF
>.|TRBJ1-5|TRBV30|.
TGTGCCTGGAGTTCCCGGACAGTCCAAAATCAGCCCCAGCATTTT
CAWSSRTVQNQPQHF
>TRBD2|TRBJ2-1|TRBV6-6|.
TGTGCCAGCAGTTTAGCGGGGAGCTCCTACAATGAGCAGTTCTTC
CASSLAGSSYNEQFF
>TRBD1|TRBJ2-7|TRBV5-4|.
TGTGCCAGCAGCTTCGGGCCCCCGGGACAGGGAGGGGAGCAGTACTTC
CASSFGPPGQGGEQYF
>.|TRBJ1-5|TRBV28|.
TGTGCCAGTCACGGGGGGGCTATTGTCAATCAGCCCCAGCATTTT
CASHGGAIVNQPQHF
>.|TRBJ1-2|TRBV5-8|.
TGTGCCAGCAGCTTGGCCCCACAGGGCTACACCTTC
CASSLAPQGYTF
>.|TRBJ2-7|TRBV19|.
TGTGCCAGTAGAGGAGACAGCTACGAGCAGTACTTC
CASRGDSYEQYF
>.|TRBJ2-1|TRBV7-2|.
TGTGCCAGCAGCTTACAGGGAGTCCGGGAGCAGTTCTTC
CASSLQGVREQFF
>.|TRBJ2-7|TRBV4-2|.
TGTGCCAGCAGCCAAGTCAACACAGCGACTTACGAGCAGTACTTC
CASSQVNTATYEQYF
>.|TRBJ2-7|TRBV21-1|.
TGTGCCAGCAGCAAAAGCCCCGGAGGGGTACACTACGAGCAGTACTTC
CASSKSPGGVHYEQYF
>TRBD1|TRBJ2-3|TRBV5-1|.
TGCGCCAGCAGCTATTTGACAGGGGAGGCGGATACGCAGTATTTT
CASSYLTGEADTQYF
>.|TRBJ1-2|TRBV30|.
TGTGCCTGTGTGTGGGTTGGCGATGGCTACACCTTC
CACVWVGDGYTF
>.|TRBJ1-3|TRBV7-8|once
TGTGCCAGCAGCTCAGGATCCTCTGGAAACACCATATATTTT
CASSSGSSGNTIYF
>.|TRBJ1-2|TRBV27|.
TGTGCCAGCAGTTTATATGCGGGCGTAGGCTATGGCTACACCTTC
CASSLYAGVGYGYTF
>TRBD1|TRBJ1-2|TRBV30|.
TGTGCCTGGAGTACTGGGACAGGACCCCTCTCTAACTATGGCTACACCTTC
CAWSTGTGPLSNYGYTF
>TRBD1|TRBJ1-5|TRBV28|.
TGTGCCAGCAGTTTCGGGACAGGCCACGATCAGCCCCAGCATTTT
CASSFGTGHDQPQHF
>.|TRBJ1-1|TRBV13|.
TGTGCCAGCAGCTACGGGGACGTAGGGACTGAAGCTTTCTTT
CASSYGDVGTEAFF
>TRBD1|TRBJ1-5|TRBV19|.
TGTGCCAGTTCCTGGACAGGGGGCGACAATCAGCCCCAGCATTTT
CASSWTGGDNQPQHF
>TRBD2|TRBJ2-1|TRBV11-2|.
TGTGCCAGCAGCTTAGGACTAGCGGGCTATTCCGAGCAGTTCTTC
CASSLGLAGYSEQFF
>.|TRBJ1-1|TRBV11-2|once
TGTGCCAGCAGCTTAGCTGGGGGGATGAACACTGAAGCTTTCTTT
CASSLAGGMNTEAFF
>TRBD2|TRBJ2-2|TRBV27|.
TGTGCCAGCAGTTTATCCTATCGGGGGGCCGGGGAGCTGTTTTTT
CASSLSYRGAGELFF
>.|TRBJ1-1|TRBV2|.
TGTGCCAGCAGACGCCACGGGGGCGACACTGAAGCTTTCTTT
CASRRHGGDTEAFF
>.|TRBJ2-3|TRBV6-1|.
TGTGCCAGCAGTGAAGTCGCGAGACTTCTCACAGATACGCAGTATTTT
CASSEVARLLTDTQYF
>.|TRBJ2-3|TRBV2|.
TGTGCCAGCAGTGAATATAGTGGGGGTACGCAGTATTTT
CASSEYSGGTQYF
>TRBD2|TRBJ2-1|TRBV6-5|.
TGTGCCAGCAGTTACGGGGGGGATCTTATCGATGAGCAGTTCTTC
CASSYGGDLIDEQFF
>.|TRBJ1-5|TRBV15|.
TGTGCCACCAGCAGAGATAGGTATCAGCCCCAGCATTTT
CATSRDRYQPQHF
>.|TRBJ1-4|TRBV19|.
TGTGCCAGTAGTATAGATGCAGAGGGACGGGAAAAACTGTTTTTT
CASSIDAEGREKLFF
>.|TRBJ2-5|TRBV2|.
TGTGCCAGCTGGTCAGAGGGTTTAGAGACCCAGTACTTC
CASWSEGLETQYF
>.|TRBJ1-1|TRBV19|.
TGTGCCAGTAGTATTCAGGCAGGGGATGAAGCTTTCTTT
CASSIQAGDEAFF
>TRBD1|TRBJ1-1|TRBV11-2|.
TGTGCCAGCAGCTTAAGGCCCGAGGGACAGGTTATAGGGGCTTTCTTT
CASSLRPEGQVIGAFF